This paragraph covers one T cell receptor (beta chain) sequence. Measured with immunoSEQ multiplex PCR; TCRdb has only the in-frame clones, and not every one. The table records approximately 71,000 clones, roughly 85% of them present only once. The CDR3 length is 12 residues. V dropped 3 bases and J dropped 7 bases, with 9 bases sitting between them. From germline, CDR1 is SEHNR and CDR2 FQNEAQ (reference sequence). The source of the sample is a study of blood T cell repertoires in COVID-19. The V call is TRBV7-9, the J call TRBJ2-5; the D is unclear. This TCR was recovered from a man aged 55 to 69 with active or convalescent COVID-19. Sequencing was done on a sample of peripheral blood. DNA of the CDR3: TGTGCCAGCAGCTTGAGTCCATGGACCCAGTACTTC. This encodes CASSLSPWTQYF.